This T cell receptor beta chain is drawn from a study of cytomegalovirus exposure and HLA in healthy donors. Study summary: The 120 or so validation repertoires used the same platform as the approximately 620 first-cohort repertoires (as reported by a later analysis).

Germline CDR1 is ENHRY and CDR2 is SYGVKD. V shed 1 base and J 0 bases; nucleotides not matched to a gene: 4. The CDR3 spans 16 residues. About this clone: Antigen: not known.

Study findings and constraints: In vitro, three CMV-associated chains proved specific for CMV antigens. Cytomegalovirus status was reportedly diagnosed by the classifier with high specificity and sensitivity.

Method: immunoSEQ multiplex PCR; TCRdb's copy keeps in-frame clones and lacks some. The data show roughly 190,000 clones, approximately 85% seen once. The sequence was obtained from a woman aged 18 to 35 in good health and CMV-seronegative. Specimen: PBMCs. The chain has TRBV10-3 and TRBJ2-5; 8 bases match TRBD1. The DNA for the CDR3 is TGTGCCATCAGTGAGTTAGAACAGGGGGACCAAGAGACCCAGTACTTC. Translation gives CAISELEQGDQETQYF.